A single sample is the source of the 32 T cell receptor beta chains below, sequenced in a study of blood T cell repertoires in COVID-19. Produced via immunoSEQ multiplex PCR; TCRdb's table is partial and in-frame only. The data hold roughly 500,000 clones, with approximately 89% observed a single time. The specimen sequenced was peripheral blood. The source of these receptors is a man aged 18-30 years with COVID-19, enrolled during active disease.

The chain is built from TRBV18 and TRBJ2-5; 8 positions match TRBD2. Germline CDR1 is KGHSH and CDR2 is LQKENI. The junction had 4 bases not matched to a gene; V was cut back by 6 bases and J by 7 bases. The CDR3 spans 12 residues. The chain's CDR3 is CASSPGLGTQYF. The CDR3 nucleotides are TGTGCCAGCTCCCCGGGACTAGGGACCCAGTACTTC. The whole variable domain, remainder taken from reference TRBV18 and TRBJ2-5, is NAGVMQNPRHLVRRRGQEARLRCSPMKGHSHVYWYRQLPEEGLKFMVYLQKENIIDESGMPKERFSAEFPKEGPSILRIQQVVRGDSAAYFCASSPGLGTQYFGPGTRLLVL.

The V call is TRBV6-1, the J call TRBJ2-2; D gene uncertain. The germline CDR1 and CDR2 sequences are MNHNS and SASEGT. V lost 1 base to trimming and J lost 5 bases, with 5 bases between them. The CDR3 has 13 residues. The CDR3 region has the DNA TGTGCCAGCAGTGAAGACGAGACCGGGGAGCTGTTTTTT. Translating it yields CASSEDETGELFF.

The genes are TRBV5-6 and TRBJ1-2, with 9 nucleotides matching TRBD1. The CDR3 is 14 residues long. Germline V gives CDR1 SGHDT, CDR2 YYEEEE. V shed 4 bases, J shed 4 bases, and the junction held 5 bases outside the gene matches. The CDR3 DNA follows: TGTGCCAGCAGCCCGGGACAGGGAATCTATGGCTACACCTTC. This codes for CASSPGQGIYGYTF.

The chain recombines TRBV19 with TRBJ2-1, with a weak D call TRBD2 (6 bases). V lost 6 bases and J lost 0, with 9 bases in between. CDR3 length equals 14 residues. Germline CDR1 reads LNHDA; CDR2 reads SQIVND (reference sequence). CDR3 sequence (DNA): TGTGCCAGTAGATCAGCGGGCTCCTACAATGAGCAGTTCTTC. Residues: CASRSAGSYNEQFF.

The genes are TRBV6-5 and TRBJ2-7; 7 nucleotides match TRBD1. J lost 3 bases, V lost 0 bases, and 8 bases had no gene match. The V gene's germline CDR1 is MNHEY and CDR2 SVGAGI. The CDR3 runs to 16 residues. CDR3 bases: TGTGCCAGCAGTTACTCGCGGACAGGATGGGGCTACGAGCAGTACTTC. Protein: CASSYSRTGWGYEQYF.

V is TRBV7-8 and J is TRBJ1-5; D uncertain. This CDR3 has 16 residues. Trimming removed 2 bases from V and 3 bases from J, with 14 bases in between. Germline V gene lookup returns CDR1 SGHVS and CDR2 FQNEAQ. The CDR3 spells CASSLSAYRDNQPQHF. CDR3 sequence (DNA): TGTGCCAGCAGCTTATCGGCATATCGGGACAATCAGCCCCAGCATTTT.

The gene calls are TRBV11-3 and TRBJ2-2; 8 bases are a match to TRBD2. After removal of 5 bases from V and 0 bases from J, the junction contained 8 bases not matched to a gene. In germline, CDR1 is SGHNT, CDR2 YENEEA. This CDR3 comprises 17 residues. The CDR3 sequence: CASSLPLAGTNTGELFF. CDR3 coding DNA: TGTGCCAGCAGCCTCCCGCTAGCGGGCACGAACACCGGGGAGCTGTTTTTT.

The chain couples TRBV7-3 to TRBJ2-3; 7 bases are a match to TRBD2. CDR1 and CDR2 (germline): SGHTA, FQGTGA. Trimming took 4 bases from V and 0 from J; bases not matched to a gene: 25. CDR3 length equals 22 residues. The CDR3 is CASSSDRYYPYKGLNSTDTQYF. The CDR3 coding sequence is TGTGCCAGCAGCTCCGACAGATACTACCCCTATAAGGGACTAAATAGCACAGATACGCAGTATTTT.

This clone turned up a few times. This same CDR3 is encoded by further DNA sequences in the sample. The rearrangement uses TRBV19 and TRBJ2-3; 7 bases map to TRBD1. Germline V lookup: CDR1 LNHDA, CDR2 SQIVND (reference sequence). V trimming: 9 bases; J trimming: 2 bases; junction bases outside the gene matches: 5. The CDR3 contains 13 residues. CDR3 loop: CASRDSPTDTQYF. CDR3 sequence (DNA): TGTGCCAGCCGGGACAGTCCCACAGATACGCAGTATTTT. Variable domain in full (rest from reference TRBV19 and TRBJ2-3): DGGITQSPKYLFRKEGQNVTLSCEQNLNHDAMYWYRQDPGQGLRLIYYSQIVNDFQKGDIAEGYSVSREKKESFPLTVTSAQKNPTAFYLCASRDSPTDTQYFGPGTRLTVL.

CDR3 sequence reads: CASSRDQGTGELFF. DNA for the CDR3: TGCGCCAGCAGCCGGGACCAGGGGACCGGGGAGCTGTTTTTT. The chain joins TRBV5-1 to TRBJ2-2, with D perhaps matching TRBD1 (6 bases). The CDR3 spans 14 residues. V lost 4 bases and J 5 bases, leaving 12 bases between the germline ends. Germline loops: CDR1 SGHRS, CDR2 YFSETQ.

The rearrangement links TRBV5-1 to TRBJ2-7, with 7 bases identical to TRBD1. Germline CDR1 and CDR2: SGHRS and YFSETQ. CDR3 size: 15 residues. V shed 2 bases, J shed 2 bases, and the junction held 7 bases outside the gene matches. CDR3 sequence (DNA): TGCGCCAGCAGCTTAACCGGGACAGAGACCTACGAGCAGTACTTC. It encodes CASSLTGTETYEQYF.

The chain couples TRBV21-1 to TRBJ1-1; TRBD1, the table's D call, was not compared with the DNA. TRBV21-1 is a pseudogene segment. The CDR3 is made up of 14 amino acids. CDR3 coding DNA: TGTGCCAGCAGCAATAGCAGGGGGACGTCTGAAGCTTTCTTT. The encoded protein is CASSNSRGTSEAFF.

The chain employs TRBV4-1 and TRBJ1-5; D might be TRBD1 (5 bases). The CDR3 runs to 16 residues. V lost 3 bases to trimming and J lost 5 bases, with 17 bases between them. CDR1 MGHRA and CDR2 YSYEKL come from the germline V gene. CDR3 bases: TGCGCCAGCAGCCACCCCCCCGCGGGGCGATATCAGCCCCAGCATTTT. This encodes CASSHPPAGRYQPQHF.

The gene calls are TRBV11-2 and TRBJ2-5; 9 nucleotides match TRBD2. Trimming at V came to 3 bases and at J to 4 bases, leaving 9 bases not matched to a gene. Germline V lookup: CDR1 SGHAT, CDR2 FQNNGV. The CDR3 is made up of 16 amino acids. In DNA form, the CDR3 reads TGTGCCAGCAGCTTCACTCATAGCGGGAGTGGAGAGACCCAGTACTTC. Translation: CASSFTHSGSGETQYF.

The genes are TRBV5-4 and TRBJ2-7, with D perhaps TRBD2 (6 bases). This CDR3 has 14 residues. CDR1 and CDR2 from the germline V gene are SGHNT and YYREEE (reference sequence). V dropped 3 bases and J dropped 3 bases, with 13 bases sitting between them. The CDR3 reads CASSSGGGIYEQYF. CDR3 DNA: TGTGCCAGCAGCTCGGGTGGGGGGATCTACGAGCAGTACTTC.

V and J are TRBV15 and TRBJ1-6, with TRBD1 matching 7 bases. The J segment lost 4 bases and the V segment lost 0 bases, leaving 6 bases of the junction unmatched. Germline values: CDR1 LNHNV, CDR2 YYDKDF (reference sequence). This CDR3 contains 17 residues. The CDR3 sequence is CATSRDLQGLYNSPLHF. CDR3 bases: TGTGCCACCAGCAGAGATTTACAGGGGCTGTATAATTCACCCCTCCACTTT.

The rearrangement joins TRBV2 to TRBJ2-2; D is ambiguous. V dropped 6 bases and J dropped 0 bases, with 8 bases sitting between them. The CDR3 contains 14 residues. Germline V gene data show CDR1 as SNHLY and CDR2 as FYNNEI. For the CDR3, the DNA is TGTGCCAGCAGCCCGGCGGCGAACACCGGGGAGCTGTTTTTT. It yields the protein CASSPAANTGELFF. The entire variable domain, with the rest obtained from reference TRBV2 and TRBJ2-2, is as follows: EPEVTQTPSHQVTQMGQEVILRCVPISNHLYFYWYRQILGQKVEFLVSFYNNEISEKSEIFDDQFSVERPDGSNFTLKIRSTKLEDSAMYFCASSPAANTGELFFGEGSRLTVL.

The chain recombines TRBV7-2 with TRBJ2-5, with 9 bases fitting TRBD2. CDR3 size: 15 residues. Per germline, CDR1 SGHTA and CDR2 FQGNSA. J gave up 2 bases and V 1 base, and 2 bases lay outside the gene matches. CDR3: CASSLGLAAQETQYF. For the CDR3, the DNA is TGTGCCAGCAGCTTAGGACTAGCGGCACAAGAGACCCAGTACTTC.

The rearrangement links TRBV27 to TRBJ1-6, with D hard to call. There are 14 residues in the CDR3. V was cut by 3 bases and J by 5 bases, with 8 bases left in between. Per germline, CDR1 MNHEY and CDR2 SMNVEV (reference sequence). Written as DNA, the CDR3 is TGTGCCAGCAGTTTTTGGCGGCATAATTCACCCCTCCACTTT. Encoded protein: CASSFWRHNSPLHF.

The rearrangement uses TRBV7-2 and TRBJ1-1, with D perhaps TRBD1 (5 bases). V was trimmed by 7 bases and J by 1 base, leaving 22 bases between them. CDR3 length equals 17 residues. Looked up from germline, CDR1 is SGHTA and CDR2 is FQGNSA. CDR3 DNA: TGTGCCAGCACCTTTACTCCATGGGACTCTTCGAACACTGAAGCTTTCTTT. Its translation is CASTFTPWDSSNTEAFF.

This clone was seen more than once but under ten times. The V and J genes are TRBV2 and TRBJ1-1; TRBD1 is a possible D gene (5 bases). CDR3 length equals 13 residues. Germline V lookup: CDR1 SNHLY, CDR2 FYNNEI. V lost 6 bases, J lost 8 bases, and 16 bases lay in between. The CDR3 nucleotides read TGTGCCAGCAGGGGACTCGGGATAAGGGAAGCTTTCTTT. Translation: CASRGLGIREAFF.

The genes are TRBV5-6 and TRBJ2-5, with D hard to call. V lost 1 base and J 4 bases, leaving 14 bases between the germline ends. CDR1 is SGHDT, CDR2 YYEEEE, per germline. CDR3 length: 15 residues. CDR3 nucleotides: TGTGCCAGCAGCTTGTATGGCCGGGTGGGAGAGACCCAGTACTTC. It specifies CASSLYGRVGETQYF.

The rearrangement links TRBV6-5 to TRBJ1-3; a possible D gene is TRBD1 (6 bases). Trimming stripped 7 bases from V and 2 bases from J, with 15 bases between. This CDR3 spans 15 amino acids. Germline V CDR1 and CDR2: MNHEY, SVGAGI. The CDR3 coding sequence is TGTGCCAGCACCTCACCGGGGGGCGCTGGAAACACCATATATTTT. The encoded protein is CASTSPGGAGNTIYF.

The chain uses TRBV5-6 and TRBJ1-5; 8 nucleotides match TRBD1. The CDR3 consists of 15 residues. V was clipped by 2 bases and J by 4 bases; unmatched bases: 5. The germline V gene has CDR1 SGHDT and CDR2 YYEEEE. This CDR3 reads CASSLDRGHNQPQHF. DNA of the CDR3: TGTGCCAGCAGCTTAGACAGGGGCCATAATCAGCCCCAGCATTTT.

The V gene is TRBV29-1, the J gene TRBJ1-1; D remains unclear. Trimming cost V 4 bases and J 3 bases, with 6 bases left between them. CDR3 length equals 11 residues. Germline CDR1 reads SQVTM; CDR2 reads ANQGSEA. The CDR3 DNA reads as TGCAGCGTTGTTCCGGACACTGAAGCTTTCTTT. Protein sequence: CSVVPDTEAFF.

This clone was seen a single time. The chain recombines TRBV7-2 with TRBJ2-7; 8 bases map to TRBD2. The CDR3 length is 12 residues. Trimming cost V 2 bases and J 13 bases; bases outside gene matches: 7. Germline CDR1 reads SGHTA; CDR2 reads FQGNSA. This chain's CDR3 is CASSLSGLETYF. The CDR3 DNA follows: TGTGCCAGCAGCTTATCGGGACTAGAGACCTACTTC.

This chain uses TRBV10-3 with TRBJ1-2; the match to TRBD1 covers 7 bases. CDR1 ENHRY and CDR2 SYGVKD come from the germline V gene. This CDR3 has 16 amino acids. V shed 2 bases, J shed 4 bases, and the junction held 10 bases outside the gene matches. The CDR3 protein is CAISEATGQWGYGYTF. CDR3 bases: TGTGCCATCAGTGAGGCTACGGGACAGTGGGGCTATGGCTACACCTTC.

The chain joins TRBV21-1 to TRBJ2-7; the D call in the table, TRBD2, was not verified against the DNA. TRBV21-1 is noted as a pseudogene. This CDR3 is 11 amino acids long. CDR3 protein: CASSELYEQYF. DNA of the CDR3: TGTGCCAGCAGCGAACTCTACGAGCAGTACTTC.

This chain links TRBV10-3 with TRBJ2-3, with 7 bases identical to TRBD1. CDR1 is ENHRY, CDR2 SYGVKD, per germline. The CDR3 has 15 amino acids. V trimming: 8 bases; J trimming: 0 bases; junction bases outside the gene matches: 8. The CDR3 sequence: CAIGTDLTSTDTQYF. In DNA form, the CDR3 reads TGTGCCATCGGGACAGACTTAACTAGCACAGATACGCAGTATTTT.

The chain links TRBV5-8 to TRBJ1-1; D gene unclear. This CDR3 is built from 14 residues. The germline V gene encodes CDR1 SGHTS and CDR2 YDEGEE. The V end lost 4 bases, the J end lost 0 bases, and 10 bases lay between the germline ends. The CDR3 DNA reads as TGTGCCAGCAGCGCAGTACAGATGAACACTGAAGCTTTCTTT. Its protein product is CASSAVQMNTEAFF.

This clone was observed many times. This rearrangement joins TRBV15 to TRBJ1-1; 7 bases align to TRBD1. The germline V gene has CDR1 LNHNV and CDR2 YYDKDF (reference sequence). This CDR3 contains 13 residues. The V and J ends lost 7 bases and 1 base, in that order; junction bases with no gene match: 3. The CDR3 region has the DNA TGTGCCACCAAGAGGGGGCCGAACACTGAAGCTTTCTTT. This codes for CATKRGPNTEAFF.

The chain combines TRBV25-1 with TRBJ2-1; maybe TRBD1 (5 bases). This CDR3 has 14 residues. From germline, CDR1 is MGHDK and CDR2 SYGVNS. V lost 6 bases and J lost 5, with 14 bases in between. The CDR3 bases are TGTGCCAGCAGCCTGAGAGTAGGGGACAATGAGCAGTTCTTC. Translation gives CASSLRVGDNEQFF.